Each of the 27 T cell receptor beta chains below was sequenced from the same sample in a study of blood T cell repertoires in COVID-19. The repertoire was sequenced with immunoSEQ multiplex PCR; TCRdb's copy has only in-frame clones and lacks some. The sample has roughly 200,000 clones, approximately 80% seen once. The sequenced sample consisted of peripheral blood. The receptors come from an elderly woman with COVID-19, enrolled during active disease.

The genes are TRBV9 and TRBJ2-3; TRBD2 aligns across 8 bases. Trimming removed 3 bases from V and 3 bases from J; junction bases left unmatched: 3. In germline, CDR1 is SGDLS, CDR2 YYNGEE. This CDR3 comprises 14 residues. DNA of the CDR3: TGTGCCAGCAGCGCCTCGGGGGGGACAGATACGCAGTATTTT. Protein: CASSASGGTDTQYF.

With respect to this clone: The identical CDR3 is also encoded by other nucleotide sequences in the sample. The chain combines TRBV2 with TRBJ2-7; 11 nucleotides match TRBD1. From germline, CDR1 is SNHLY and CDR2 FYNNEI. The CDR3 runs to 13 residues. V was pared by 8 bases and J by 4 bases, with 4 bases of the junction left unmatched. DNA for the CDR3: TGTGCCAGCTCCGGGACAGGGGGGTACGAGCAGTACTTC. It is translated as CASSGTGGYEQYF.

The chain uses TRBV19 and TRBJ2-7; no clear D gene. V dropped 1 base and J dropped 0 bases, with 10 bases sitting between them. The CDR3 is made up of 15 amino acids. The germline V gene encodes CDR1 LNHDA and CDR2 SQIVND (reference sequence). The CDR3 bases are TGTGCCAGTAGTATAGTTCACCTCAGCTCCTACGAGCAGTACTTC. This sequence encodes CASSIVHLSSYEQYF.

V gene TRBV3-1 (or the pseudogene TRBV3-2) combines with J gene TRBJ2-7; perhaps TRBD1 as D (6 bases). The CDR3 loop spans 14 amino acids. From germline, CDR1 is LGHDT and CDR2 YNNKEL (reference sequence). Trimming shortened V by 4 bases and J by 2 bases, and 12 bases separated the two germline ends. DNA for the CDR3: TGTGCCAGCAGCCGAGGCGAGGGGGCCTACGAGCAGTACTTC. Protein: CASSRGEGAYEQYF.

With regard to this clone: This CDR3 is also generated by other DNA sequences in the sample. The chain has TRBV5-1 and TRBJ1-1; D unresolved. The V gene's germline CDR1 is SGHRS and CDR2 YFSETQ. This CDR3 spans 14 amino acids. V was pared by 0 bases and J by 1 base, with 7 bases between. CDR3: CASSLGQANTEAFF. DNA for the CDR3: TGCGCCAGCAGCTTGGGGCAGGCGAACACTGAAGCTTTCTTT.

This rearrangement joins TRBV7-9 to TRBJ1-5; tentatively, D is TRBD1 (5 bases). The germline V gene has CDR1 SEHNR and CDR2 FQNEAQ (reference sequence). Deletions cut 1 base from V and 2 bases from J, with 9 bases between. CDR3 size: 15 residues. This chain's CDR3 is CASSLGGGGNQPQHF. The DNA of the CDR3 is TGTGCCAGCAGCTTAGGGGGAGGGGGCAATCAGCCCCAGCATTTT.

The chain is built from TRBV9 and TRBJ2-1; D perhaps matches TRBD1 (6 bases). The length of the CDR3 is 14 residues. Germline CDR1 reads SGDLS; CDR2 reads YYNGEE. Between the trimmed V and J ends, which lost 3 bases and 7 bases, there was a span of 14 bases. The CDR3 protein is CASSGGQGQNEQFF. The CDR3 DNA is TGTGCCAGCAGCGGGGGGCAGGGGCAAAATGAGCAGTTCTTC.

The V call is TRBV7-9, the J call TRBJ2-7; TRBD1 matches 8 bases. This CDR3 comprises 15 residues. V lost 4 bases, J lost 0 bases, and 5 bases stayed unmatched. Germline V gives CDR1 SEHNR, CDR2 FQNEAQ (reference sequence). CDR3 DNA sequence: TGTGCCAGCAGCTCACCGGGACAGGTCTCCTACGAGCAGTACTTC. It is translated as CASSSPGQVSYEQYF.

The genes are TRBV7-2 and TRBJ2-1, with D tentatively TRBD1 (6 bases). CDR1 and CDR2 from the germline V gene are SGHTA and FQGNSA. Trimming took 5 bases from V and 9 from J, leaving 14 bases between them. This CDR3 spans 13 amino acids. The CDR3, as DNA: TGTGCCAGCAGCCGTGGACAGTTGTCTGAGCAGTTCTTC. Its protein is CASSRGQLSEQFF.

The V call is TRBV6-2 or TRBV6-3, the J call TRBJ2-3; 7 nucleotides match TRBD1. The trim removed 5 bases at V and 1 base at J, leaving 3 bases unmatched. Per the germline V gene, CDR1 is MNHEY and CDR2 is SVGEGT. The CDR3 length is 14 residues. The CDR3 loop is CASSKGQRTDTQYF. Here the CDR3 DNA reads TGTGCCAGCAGTAAGGGACAGCGCACAGATACGCAGTATTTT.

The chain carries TRBV13 and TRBJ1-2, with TRBD1 identical over 9 bases. The CDR3 runs to 15 residues. V was clipped by 0 bases and J by 4 bases; unmatched bases: 3. In germline, CDR1 is PRHDT, CDR2 FYEKMQ (reference sequence). CDR3 amino acids: CASSLGQTGGYGYTF. The CDR3 DNA sequence: TGTGCCAGCAGCTTAGGCCAGACAGGGGGCTATGGCTACACCTTC.

On this clone: At one of its ends the junction is not consistent with the germline gene, which may arise from a read error. This chain links TRBV7-7 with TRBJ1-5; D is undetermined. Germline lookup yields CDR1 SSHAT and CDR2 FNYEAQ (reference sequence). This CDR3 contains 13 residues. CDR3 nucleotides: TGTGCTAGCAGCTTAGCGCTCGCGGAGCCCCAGCATTTT. It yields the protein CASSLALAEPQHF.

The rearrangement links TRBV5-1 to TRBJ2-7; TRBD2 aligns across 9 bases. The CDR3 totals 15 residues. V lost 4 bases and J lost 1; bases outside the gene matches: 6. Germline V gene lookup returns CDR1 SGHRS and CDR2 YFSETQ. CDR3 sequence reads: CASSPLTSGSYEQYF. CDR3 DNA sequence: TGCGCCAGCAGCCCCTTGACTAGCGGTTCCTACGAGCAGTACTTC.

The V call is TRBV3-1 (or the pseudogene TRBV3-2), the J call TRBJ1-2; 7 bases are shared with TRBD1. With 1 base clipped from V and 5 bases from J, the junction kept 7 bases outside the gene matches. CDR3 size: 15 residues. The germline V gene encodes CDR1 LGHDT and CDR2 YNNKEL (reference sequence). CDR3 sequence reads: CASSQGTTGLYGYTF. The DNA of the CDR3 is TGTGCCAGCAGCCAAGGGACGACAGGGCTATATGGCTACACCTTC.

In its sample, this clone was seen once. The V call is TRBV7-2, the J call TRBJ1-2; the match to TRBD1 covers 7 bases. V trimming: 0 bases; J trimming: 4 bases; junction bases outside the gene matches: 5. The CDR3 covers 15 residues. Per the germline V gene, CDR1 is SGHTA and CDR2 is FQGNSA. In DNA, the CDR3 is TGTGCCAGCAGCTTAGCCGGGACAGAACTCTATGGCTACACCTTC. This encodes CASSLAGTELYGYTF.

The chain is built from TRBV2 and TRBJ1-6; TRBD1 might be the D (5 bases). V was clipped by 2 bases and J by 8 bases, with 10 bases between them. CDR3 length: 14 amino acids. Germline V gives CDR1 SNHLY, CDR2 FYNNEI. The CDR3 nucleotides read TGTGCCAGCAGTGAATCTTGGGGGGATTCACCCCTCCACTTT. It translates to CASSESWGDSPLHF.

V and J are TRBV4-1 and TRBJ1-5; D call uncertain. CDR1 and CDR2 (germline): MGHRA, YSYEKL. The CDR3 is 14 amino acids. V was pared by 3 bases and J by 5 bases, with 11 bases between. CDR3 DNA: TGCGCCAGCAGCCAGGAGGCAGTTTATCAGCCCCAGCATTTT. Protein sequence: CASSQEAVYQPQHF.

J is TRBJ1-6 and V is TRBV12-3 or TRBV12-4; no definite D call. The CDR3 loop spans 13 amino acids. Trimming left V 1 base short and J 10 bases short, with 8 bases between. CDR3 DNA sequence: TGTGCCAGCAGTTTAGACCAGCGATCACCCCTCCACTTT. Amino acids: CASSLDQRSPLHF.

The chain is built from TRBV7-9 and TRBJ1-1; D is ambiguous. The CDR3 sequence is 12 residues long. CDR1 SEHNR and CDR2 FQNEAQ come from the germline V gene (reference sequence). Trimming pared 8 bases from V and 8 bases from J, leaving 15 bases between. CDR3 in DNA: TGTGCCAGCGAGGGCGCCGGGCGGGAAGCTTTCTTT. Translated, it gives CASEGAGREAFF.

There are a few counts of this clone. This chain uses TRBV3-1 (or the pseudogene TRBV3-2) with TRBJ1-3, with 10 bases that match TRBD1. The CDR3 covers 14 residues. Trimming cost V 4 bases and J 8 bases; bases outside gene matches: 5. From germline, CDR1 is LGHDT and CDR2 YNNKEL (reference sequence). CDR3 in DNA: TGTGCCAGCAGCCCCCGGACAGGGGGATACACCATATATTTT. This codes for CASSPRTGGYTIYF.

The rearrangement links TRBV2 to TRBJ1-2, with 8 bases fitting TRBD1. This CDR3 comprises 17 residues. V lost 5 bases to trimming and J lost 2 bases; unmatched junction nucleotides: 13. Germline CDR1 and CDR2: SNHLY and FYNNEI. Here the CDR3 reads CASSTGTGSRRNYGYTF. The CDR3 nucleotides read TGTGCCAGCAGTACCGGGACAGGCTCACGTAGAAACTATGGCTACACCTTC.

J is TRBJ2-3 and V is TRBV13; 8 nucleotides match TRBD2. CDR1 is PRHDT and CDR2 is FYEKMQ in the germline V gene (reference sequence). Trimming removed 5 bases from V and 0 bases from J; junction bases left unmatched: 10. The CDR3 is 17 residues long. The CDR3 spells CASSPRSGGGSTDTQYF. In DNA, the CDR3 is TGTGCCAGCAGCCCCCGTTCGGGCGGGGGGAGCACAGATACGCAGTATTTT.

This clone showed up just a few times. J is TRBJ2-7 and V is TRBV2; tentatively, D is TRBD2 (6 bases). V lost 7 bases and J lost 6, with 16 bases in between. The CDR3 is 13 residues long. Germline assignment: CDR1 SNHLY and CDR2 FYNNEI. The CDR3: CASMARGDREQYF. The CDR3 DNA reads as TGTGCCAGCATGGCGCGCGGGGATCGCGAGCAGTACTTC.

The J gene is TRBJ2-2, the V gene TRBV5-1, with D possibly being TRBD1 (6 bases). V was trimmed by 0 bases and J by 5 bases, leaving 11 bases between them. CDR3 size: 15 residues. Germline V gives CDR1 SGHRS, CDR2 YFSETQ. The CDR3 is CASSLAGDITGELFF. DNA of the CDR3: TGCGCCAGCAGCTTGGCCGGGGACATAACCGGGGAGCTGTTTTTT.

This clone was seen just once. The rearrangement links TRBV19 to TRBJ1-5; D may be TRBD1 (5 bases). Trimming pared 10 bases from V and 3 bases from J, leaving 13 bases between. CDR1 LNHDA and CDR2 SQIVND come from the germline V gene (reference sequence). The CDR3 spans 13 residues. CDR3 bases: TGTGCCACCTCGGACACCGCCAATCAGCCCCAGCATTTT. Translating gives CATSDTANQPQHF.

This sequence joins TRBV28 and TRBJ1-1; 7 nucleotides agree with TRBD1. This CDR3 has 15 residues. Germline CDR1 reads MDHEN; CDR2 reads SYDVKM. V dropped 6 bases and J dropped 1; count of bases not matched to a gene: 8. The CDR3 here is CASRTGILGNTEAFF. CDR3 in DNA: TGTGCCAGCAGGACAGGGATTTTAGGGAACACTGAAGCTTTCTTT.

V gene TRBV5-1 combines with J gene TRBJ2-6, with 9 bases identical to TRBD1. CDR1 and CDR2 (germline): SGHRS, YFSETQ. The length of the CDR3 is 18 residues. J gave up 2 bases and V 1 base, and 7 bases lay outside the gene matches. CDR3 in DNA: TGCGCCAGCAGCTTGACCGGGACAGGGAGCCCTGGGGCCAACGTCCTGACTTTC. Its protein is CASSLTGTGSPGANVLTF. Supplemented by reference TRBV5-1 and TRBJ2-6, the full variable domain reads KAGVTQTPRYLIKTRGQQVTLSCSPISGHRSVSWYQQTPGQGLQFLFEYFSETQRNKGNFPGRFSGRQFSNSRSEMNVSTLELGDSALYLCASSLTGTGSPGANVLTFGAGSRLTVL.